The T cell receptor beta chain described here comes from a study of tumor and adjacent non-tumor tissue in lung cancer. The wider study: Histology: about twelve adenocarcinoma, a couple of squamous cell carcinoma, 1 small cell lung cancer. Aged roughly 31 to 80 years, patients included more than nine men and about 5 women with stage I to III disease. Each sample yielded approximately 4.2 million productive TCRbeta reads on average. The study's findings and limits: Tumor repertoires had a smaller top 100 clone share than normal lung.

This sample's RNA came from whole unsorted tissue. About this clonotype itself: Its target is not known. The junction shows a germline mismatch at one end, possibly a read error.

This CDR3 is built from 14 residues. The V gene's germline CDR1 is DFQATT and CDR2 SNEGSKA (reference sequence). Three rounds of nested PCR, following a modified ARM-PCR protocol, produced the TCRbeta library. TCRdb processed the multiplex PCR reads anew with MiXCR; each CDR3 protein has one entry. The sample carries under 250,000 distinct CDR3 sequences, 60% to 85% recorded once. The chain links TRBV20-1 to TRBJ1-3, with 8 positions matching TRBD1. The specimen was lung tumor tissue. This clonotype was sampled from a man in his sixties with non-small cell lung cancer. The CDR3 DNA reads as TGCAGTGCTGAGGGACAGGAGTCTGGAGACACCATATATTTT. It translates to CSAEGQESGDTIYF.